The following is a T cell receptor (beta chain) sequence with its context. The antigen remains undetermined. The junction does not match germline at one end; this may be a read error. The PCR contained 60 Vbeta and 13 Jbeta primers. Some clones are missing from TCRdb's copy, which holds only in-frame ones; the method was immunoSEQ multiplex PCR. Of 95,000 to 150,000 clones in the sample, over 80% were seen once. This sample stems from a study of cytomegalovirus exposure and HLA in healthy donors. The CDR3 totals 13 residues. CDR1 and CDR2 from the germline V gene are ENHRY and SYGVKD. Study results and limitations: DRB1 showed the most TCR associations and HLA-C the fewest in a later analysis, as rates varied by HLA locus. CMV serostatus stood as the only immune exposure information on hand. Within an earlier analysis, most TCR beta V segments proved productive either about 90% or about 30% of the time.

Specimen: PBMCs. The genes are TRBV10-3 and TRBJ2-7, with TRBD1 as a possible D gene (6 bases). This TCR came from a man aged 30 to 39 in good health and CMV-seronegative. CDR3 region: CAISEGQPYAQYF. The CDR3 DNA reads as TGTGCCATCAGTGAGGGACAGCCCTACGCGCAGTACTTC.